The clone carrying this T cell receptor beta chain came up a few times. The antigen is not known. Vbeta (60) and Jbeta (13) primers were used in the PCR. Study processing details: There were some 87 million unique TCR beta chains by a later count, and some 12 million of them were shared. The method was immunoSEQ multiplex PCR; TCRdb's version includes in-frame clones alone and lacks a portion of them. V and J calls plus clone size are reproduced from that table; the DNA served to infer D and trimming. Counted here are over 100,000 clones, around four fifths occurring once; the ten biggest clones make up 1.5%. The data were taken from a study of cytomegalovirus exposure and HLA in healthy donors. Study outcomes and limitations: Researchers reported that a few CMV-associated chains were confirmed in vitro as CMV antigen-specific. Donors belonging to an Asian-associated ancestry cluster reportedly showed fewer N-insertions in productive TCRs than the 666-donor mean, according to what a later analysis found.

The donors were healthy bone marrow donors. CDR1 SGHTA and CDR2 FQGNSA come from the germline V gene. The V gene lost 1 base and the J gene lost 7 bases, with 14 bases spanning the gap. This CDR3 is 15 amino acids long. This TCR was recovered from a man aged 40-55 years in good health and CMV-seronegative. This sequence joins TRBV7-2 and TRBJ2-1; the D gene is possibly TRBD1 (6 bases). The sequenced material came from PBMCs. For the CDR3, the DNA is TGTGCCAGCAGCTTAGAACAGGGCGGTATGAATGAGCAGTTCTTC. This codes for CASSLEQGGMNEQFF.